This is a list of T cell receptor beta chains from one sample in a study. TCRdb ran MiXCR on the 5' RACE reads and lists one entry per CDR3 protein. The sample includes approximately 37,000 distinct CDR3 sequences, approximately 17% seen only once; the top ten take 2.5% to 3%. Sequences were obtained from naive CD4+ T cells sorted from a lymph node. These receptors were collected from a female donor with breast cancer. The CDR3 runs from the conserved cysteine through the conserved F or W. The size entry is marked missing in some rows and otherwise reads once, few, many or a size class.

cdr3_aa clone_size j_call v_call
CASSPGLATSEQYF medium-sized TRBJ2-7 TRBV7-2
CASSSSGSGSYEQYF NA TRBJ2-7 TRBV3-1
CASTRGRNQPQHF NA TRBJ1-5 TRBV6-1
CASSEGGRVTEQYF NA NA TRBV6-1
CASSKQETQYF few TRBJ2-5 TRBV5-6
CASSGSANTGELFF few TRBJ2-2 TRBV5-6
CSARAGAELAGAVTQYF NA TRBJ2-5 TRBV20-1
CASSEAHPSSYEQYF few TRBJ2-7 TRBV10-1
CASSSPSMKAFF NA TRBJ1-1 TRBV7-2
CASSRQSYEQYF NA TRBJ2-7 TRBV13
CASSQLQASYGYTF NA TRBJ1-2 TRBV5-4
CASSLTITNYGYTF NA TRBJ1-2 TRBV7-2
CASSITGANVLTF few TRBJ2-6 TRBV19
CSAPRGGGEQYF many TRBJ2-7 TRBV20-1
CASSFESYEQYF NA TRBJ2-7 TRBV5-1
CASSPSTYNEQFF once TRBJ2-1 TRBV5-4
CASSQQFTEAFF NA TRBJ1-1 TRBV3-1
CASSYSKAVARHWGQFF few TRBJ2-1 TRBV6-5
CATQTYFTYEQYF few TRBJ2-7 TRBV28
CASSTLLGSKMSGQYF NA TRBJ2-5 TRBV6-5
CSVVGYMNTEAFF few TRBJ1-1 TRBV29-1
CACKQEPNYTF NA TRBJ1-2 TRBV6-6
CSATRTGLNYGYTF once TRBJ1-2 TRBV20-1
CASSQGRETQYF NA TRBJ2-5 TRBV12-3/TRBV12-4
CASSSSRALTNEQFF NA TRBJ2-1 TRBV2
CASSPSGRNTGELFF many TRBJ2-2 TRBV7-3
CASNLNPGQGARGYTF NA TRBJ1-2 TRBV14
CSAGDRNQPQHF NA TRBJ1-5 TRBV20-1
CASSFGQGGQPQHF NA TRBJ1-5 TRBV12-3/TRBV12-4
CASSFAGAETQYF many TRBJ2-5 TRBV7-2
CASSFHGNTEAFF few TRBJ1-1 TRBV7-2
CASREPGQGAGGYTF many TRBJ1-2 TRBV5-1
CSAMEYGDTEAFF few TRBJ1-1 TRBV20-1
CVSSEGDRRDTQYF NA TRBJ2-3 TRBV9
CASSQDRPGWDTGELFF NA TRBJ2-2 TRBV4-1
CASSFRGIGQFF NA TRBJ2-1 TRBV6-5
CASSLHSQVLKGQPQHF NA TRBJ1-5 TRBV7-2
CASSSSGGAGQPQHF NA TRBJ1-5 TRBV5-1
CASSPGGRGSNTEAFF many TRBJ1-1 TRBV14
CASSYGLDYEQYF few TRBJ2-7 TRBV6-1
CASSGRQGTNTEAFF many TRBJ1-1 TRBV6-1
CASSWGQGATEAFF NA TRBJ1-1 TRBV5-5
CASSPNTGAGANVLTF NA TRBJ2-6 TRBV18
CASSGKETQYF many TRBJ2-5 TRBV5-1
CASSPGQSNQPQHF NA TRBJ1-5 TRBV5-1
CASSMTPGQQFF NA TRBJ2-1 TRBV7-9
CASSTRAGGTDTQYF NA TRBJ2-3 TRBV7-2
CAISEWLAPDTQYF NA TRBJ2-3 TRBV10-3
CASSRYGGQETQYF few TRBJ2-5 TRBV5-1
CSASEGRVGEQYF many TRBJ2-7 TRBV20-1
CASSYPGETQYF few TRBJ2-5 TRBV7-6